These T cell receptor beta chains were read from a single sample in a study of blood T cell repertoires in COVID-19. Generated by immunoSEQ multiplex PCR, the TCRdb table keeps only in-frame clones and is missing some. The table records 90,000 to 95,000 clones, roughly 88% of them present only once. Sequenced input: peripheral blood. These receptors originate from a woman aged 65 to 85 with acute or convalescent COVID-19. Both conserved end residues are part of each CDR3. The D gene is left open where the match is weak. The size of a clone is reported for some rows only, either as once, few or many, or as a class for expanded clones.

>TRBJ1-4|TRBD1|-|TRBV6-1
TGTGCCAGCAGTGTTCAGGACAGGCCCCAGGGTAATGAAAAACTGTTTTTT
CASSVQDRPQGNEKLFF
>TRBJ2-1|TRBD2|-|TRBV2
TGTGCCAGCCCGGGACTAGCCTACAATGAGCAGTTCTTC
CASPGLAYNEQFF
>TRBJ2-5|-|-|TRBV4-1
TGCGCCAGCAGCCAAGATTCGGGGTTGGGTGTCCAGTACTTC
CASSQDSGLGVQYF
>TRBJ1-1|TRBD1|-|TRBV18
TGTGCCAGCTCAGGGACAGGGGGCAGTGAAGCTTTCTTT
CASSGTGGSEAFF
>TRBJ2-1|TRBD2|-|TRBV27
TGTGCCAGCAGTTTGCAAACTAGCGGTGGCTACAATGAGCAGTTCTTC
CASSLQTSGGYNEQFF
>TRBJ2-5|-|-|TRBV21-1
TGTGCCAGCGCCTCAGGGGTTAGCAGCCAAGAGACCCAGTACTTC
CASASGVSSQETQYF
>TRBJ1-1|TRBD1|-|TRBV5-1
TGCGCCAGCAGCGTGGAACCGGGACAGGGGGTTGGGGCTGAAGCTTTCTTT
CASSVEPGQGVGAEAFF
>TRBJ1-1|TRBD1|-|TRBV18
TGTGCCAGCTCCCTAGGACAGGGGTTGGGCACTGAAGCTTTCTTT
CASSLGQGLGTEAFF
>TRBJ2-7|-|-|TRBV29-1
TGCAGCGTTTCGCAAGGGGCCTCCTACGAGCAGTACTTC
CSVSQGASYEQYF
>TRBJ1-2|-|-|TRBV6-1
TGTGCCAGCAGTGAAGCGGAAACGCTCGGGGTCTATGGCTACACCTTC
CASSEAETLGVYGYTF
>TRBJ1-1|TRBD1|-|TRBV5-4
TGTGCCAGCAGCTCCCGTAATGACGCACAGGGGGTTGATGAGAACACTGAAGCTTTCTTT
CASSSRNDAQGVDENTEAFF
>TRBJ2-5|-|once|TRBV14
TGTGCCAGCAGCCAGTCCCTATCCCACCAAGAGACCCAGTACTTC
CASSQSLSHQETQYF
>TRBJ2-2|-|once|TRBV24-1
TGTGCCACCAGTGGGCCCGGGACTCAAGCCGGGGAGCTGTTTTTT
CATSGPGTQAGELFF
>TRBJ2-7|TRBD1|-|TRBV15
TGTGCCACCAGCAGAGCCTCCGGGACAGTCTCCTACGAGCAGTACTTC
CATSRASGTVSYEQYF
>TRBJ1-5|TRBD1|-|TRBV6-5
TGTGCCAGCAGTTCCCGGGACAGGGGTTTTCAGCCCCAGCATTTT
CASSSRDRGFQPQHF
>TRBJ1-4|-|-|TRBV6-5
TGTGCCAGCAGTCCCCGCGGCGACGAAAAACTGTTTTTT
CASSPRGDEKLFF
>TRBJ2-7|TRBD1|-|TRBV3-1/TRBV3-2
TGTGCCAGCAGCCAAGAAGGGACAGGGGCACCTGAGCAGTACTTC
CASSQEGTGAPEQYF
>TRBJ1-6|-|medium-sized|TRBV28
TGTGCCAGCAGTTTCAACCGGAGATCACCCCTCCACTTT
CASSFNRRSPLHF
>TRBJ2-2|-|-|TRBV5-4
TGTGCCAGCAGCTTGGATTACGGGGCGAACACCGGGGAGCTGTTTTTT
CASSLDYGANTGELFF
>TRBJ2-5|-|-|TRBV28
TGTGCCAGCAGTACCAGACAGCAAGAGACCCAGTACTTC
CASSTRQQETQYF
>TRBJ1-2|-|-|TRBV19
TGTGCCAGTAGTGGGCGGGGGTATCGGGGCTACACCTTC
CASSGRGYRGYTF
>TRBJ2-7|TRBD1|-|TRBV5-1
TGCGCCAGCAGGAGGGGACAGGGCGCCTACGAGCAGTACTTC
CASRRGQGAYEQYF
>TRBJ2-5|-|-|TRBV21-1
TGTGCCAGCAGCAAAGAAGTCCTAGCGGGGAAGTACCAAGAGACCCAGTACTTC
CASSKEVLAGKYQETQYF
>TRBJ2-1|-|few|TRBV7-7
TGTGCTAGCTCCTTGGGAGGTGGCAATGAGCAGTTCTTC
CASSLGGGNEQFF
>TRBJ2-3|TRBD2|once|TRBV5-1
TGCGCCAGCAAGGGACTAGCGGGGGGGCCAGATACGCAGTATTTT
CASKGLAGGPDTQYF
>TRBJ2-7|-|-|TRBV7-9
TGTGCCAGCAGCCGAGTGGAGTACGAGCAGTACTTC
CASSRVEYEQYF
>TRBJ1-5|-|-|TRBV24-1
TGTGCCACCAGTGATAGCGGCGTTTCTAGCAATCAGCCCCAGCATTTT
CATSDSGVSSNQPQHF
>TRBJ2-3|TRBD1|-|TRBV29-1
TGCAGCGTTGAGTCGGGACAGGGGGACACGCAGTATTTT
CSVESGQGDTQYF
>TRBJ1-3|TRBD1|-|TRBV9
TGTGCCAGCAGCGTCTCGACAGGGGGTGGAAACACCATATATTTT
CASSVSTGGGNTIYF
>TRBJ1-3|TRBD1|-|TRBV6-5
TGTGCCAGCCGGGACAGGCTAGCTGGAAACACCATATATTTT
CASRDRLAGNTIYF
>TRBJ2-1|-|once|TRBV5-1
TGCGCCAGCAGCTTGGTGGCAGGGGCCAATGAGCAGTTCTTC
CASSLVAGANEQFF
>TRBJ1-2|-|once|TRBV3-1/TRBV3-2
TGTGCCAGCAGCCAACTCATAGGGAGCGGCTACACCTTC
CASSQLIGSGYTF
>TRBJ2-7|TRBD1|-|TRBV5-1
TGCGCCAGCTCCCTAGCCCCCGGGACAGGAGAATACGAGCAGTACTTC
CASSLAPGTGEYEQYF